The 12 T cell receptor beta chains below come from one sample, sequenced in a study of cytomegalovirus exposure and HLA in healthy donors. 60 Vbeta and 13 Jbeta primers were used in PCR. Clones were sequenced by immunoSEQ multiplex PCR, and TCRdb holds only the in-frame ones, with some missing. The table includes about 170,000 clones, roughly 84% detected once. The sequenced sample consisted of PBMCs. All receptors come from a male donor in good health and CMV-seronegative.

This clone was picked up one time. This rearrangement joins TRBV28 to TRBJ2-1, with D unclear. The CDR3 loop spans 15 amino acids. The germline V and J ends were trimmed by 2 bases and 5 bases, with 13 bases remaining between them. CDR1 is MDHEN, CDR2 SYDVKM, per germline. The DNA of the CDR3 is TGTGCCAGCAGTTTACCCATCCACCGCGACAATGAGCAGTTCTTC. Its protein is CASSLPIHRDNEQFF.

This clone was seen more than once but under ten times. This specimen includes other DNA sequences encoding the same CDR3. The rearrangement links TRBV7-7 to TRBJ2-1; tentatively, D is TRBD1 (5 bases). Trimming pared 1 base from V and 8 bases from J, leaving 9 bases between. This CDR3 is 13 amino acids long. The germline V gene has CDR1 SSHAT and CDR2 FNYEAQ (reference sequence). CDR3 bases: TGTGCCAGCAGCTTAGACCAGGGCGATGAGCAGTTCTTC. Residues: CASSLDQGDEQFF.

The gene calls are TRBV6-1 and TRBJ1-2; D is uncertain. Trimming left V 1 base short and J 0 bases short, with 9 bases between. Germline values: CDR1 MNHNS, CDR2 SASEGT. This CDR3 comprises 15 residues. The CDR3 here is CASSEGLRTNYGYTF. The DNA for the CDR3 is TGTGCCAGCAGTGAAGGGCTTCGAACTAACTATGGCTACACCTTC.

V is TRBV9 and J is TRBJ1-6; D unclear. The CDR3 totals 16 residues. Germline V gene sequence: CDR1 SGDLS, CDR2 YYNGEE. Trimming removed 1 base at V and 3 bases at J, with 11 bases between. The CDR3 loop is CASSVRGGYYNSPLHF. CDR3 in DNA: TGTGCCAGCAGCGTAAGAGGAGGGTACTATAATTCACCCCTCCACTTT.

V is TRBV6-6 and J is TRBJ1-5; 10 nucleotides agree with TRBD1. This CDR3 is 15 amino acids long. Germline loops: CDR1 MNHNY, CDR2 SVGAGI (reference sequence). V gave up 2 bases and J gave up 6 bases; unmatched junction bases: 4. CDR3 loop: CASSYRDRGSQPQHF. CDR3 bases: TGTGCCAGCAGTTACCGGGACAGGGGATCTCAGCCCCAGCATTTT.

The chain recombines TRBV30 with TRBJ1-1; D unclear. This CDR3 contains 14 residues. Germline-derived CDR1 and CDR2 are GTSNPN and SVGIG (reference sequence). V lost 1 base, J lost 5 bases, and 14 bases lay in between. DNA of the CDR3: TGTGCCTGGAGTGGGAGGGCCCCTGGGACTGAAGCTTTCTTT. Translation: CAWSGRAPGTEAFF.

V gene TRBV6-5 combines with J gene TRBJ2-1; perhaps TRBD2 as D (5 bases). CDR1 MNHEY and CDR2 SVGAGI come from the germline V gene. The CDR3 consists of 16 residues. With 0 bases removed from V and 3 bases from J, the gap between germline ends came to 12 bases. This CDR3 is CASSYSTGSGYNEQFF. CDR3 DNA sequence: TGTGCCAGCAGTTACTCGACGGGATCAGGCTACAATGAGCAGTTCTTC.

The chain links TRBV11-2 to TRBJ1-4, with a possible D match to TRBD1 (5 bases). V was cut by 3 bases and J by 8 bases, with 10 bases left in between. The germline CDR1 and CDR2 sequences are SGHAT and FQNNGV. The length of the CDR3 is 13 residues. The CDR3 loop reads CASSFFRGEKLFF. CDR3 nucleotide sequence: TGTGCCAGCAGCTTTTTCCGGGGGGAAAAACTGTTTTTT.

The V gene is TRBV5-4, the J gene TRBJ1-2, with D hard to call. V gave up 1 base and J gave up 8 bases, with 12 bases separating them. CDR3 length: 13 residues. CDR1 SGHNT and CDR2 YYREEE come from the germline V gene (reference sequence). The CDR3 DNA reads TGTGCCAGCAGCTTGTTTGGGAGGCTCGGCTACACCTTC. It is translated as CASSLFGRLGYTF.

This clone was recorded once. For the CDR3, the DNA is TGTGCCAGCAGCGTTGAGAGCTCCTATAATTCACCCCTCCACTTT. This gives the protein CASSVESSYNSPLHF. The chain couples TRBV9 to TRBJ1-6; D gene unclear. The ends were cut back, 2 bases at V and 0 bases at J, with 6 bases in the middle. This CDR3 is 15 amino acids long. Germline CDR1 and CDR2: SGDLS and YYNGEE.

This clone has only one observation. This sequence joins TRBV19 and TRBJ2-7, with a possible D match to TRBD1 (6 bases). The ends were cut back, 1 base at V and 4 bases at J, with 8 bases in the middle. The germline V gene has CDR1 LNHDA and CDR2 SQIVND (reference sequence). The CDR3 covers 13 residues. CDR3 sequence (DNA): TGTGCCAGTAGTATAGCGGACAGTTACGAGCAGTACTTC. Encoded protein: CASSIADSYEQYF. Complete variable domain (other parts from reference TRBV19 and TRBJ2-7): DGGITQSPKYLFRKEGQNVTLSCEQNLNHDAMYWYRQDPGQGLRLIYYSQIVNDFQKGDIAEGYSVSREKKESFPLTVTSAQKNPTAFYLCASSIADSYEQYFGPGTRLTVT.

V and J are TRBV5-6 and TRBJ1-1; 7 nucleotides line up with TRBD1. The V gene end was trimmed by 3 bases and the J gene end by 1 base; junction bases not matched to a gene: 9. The CDR3 is made up of 16 amino acids. CDR1 is SGHDT, CDR2 YYEEEE, per germline. CDR3 bases: TGTGCCAGCAGCTCAATCTACCGACAGGGGAACACTGAAGCTTTCTTT. Protein product: CASSSIYRQGNTEAFF.